In this sample, the clone carrying this T cell receptor (beta chain) turned up a few times. Antigen unknown. A single record per CDR3 protein comes from TCRdb applying MiXCR to the RT-PCR reads. The table lists 450,000 to 600,000 distinct CDR3 sequences, more than 7% of them singletons. This entry belongs to a study of response to subunit inactivated influenza vaccine. V lost 5 bases, J lost 1 base, and 12 bases lay in between. This CDR3 region has 14 residues. Germline V gene sequence: CDR1 ENHRY, CDR2 SYGVKD. Whole-study findings and limits: That few new T cells are recruited by each seasonal influenza vaccination was the authors' suggestion.

The sequencing here drew on PBMCs from blood, taken roughly 24 months after vaccination. This chain joins TRBV10-3 and TRBJ2-7, with D tentatively TRBD1 (6 bases). This receptor was identified in a man in his fifties or sixties who received an inactivated influenza vaccine. The CDR3 region is CAISQVRGSYEQYF. DNA of the CDR3: TGTGCCATCAGTCAGGTGAGGGGGTCCTACGAGCAGTACTTC.